The sample holds a few counts of the clone carrying this T cell receptor (beta chain). The data stem from a study of response to subunit inactivated influenza vaccine. TCRdb used MiXCR to reprocess the RT-PCR reads, holding one entry per CDR3 protein. Among 540,000 or so distinct CDR3 sequences listed, approximately 12% were seen once. Trimming took off 2 bases at V and 4 bases at J, with 10 bases between the two ends. This CDR3 has 13 residues. Germline CDR1 reads SQVTM; CDR2 reads ANQGSEA. The chain carries TRBV29-1 and TRBJ2-3; D might be TRBD2 (5 bases). The receptor's source is a man aged 50 to 60 who received an inactivated influenza vaccine. The source was PBMCs from blood, collected 35 to 45 days after vaccination. The CDR3 here is CSVEWLAADTQYF. The CDR3 coding sequence is TGCAGCGTTGAATGGCTAGCCGCAGATACGCAGTATTTT.